These 8 T cell receptor beta chains were sequenced from one sample in a study of blood T cell repertoires in COVID-19. Sequenced by immunoSEQ multiplex PCR; TCRdb stores in-frame clones only, minus some. The table shows 220,000 or so clones, with 70% to 85% occurring only once. Material for sequencing was peripheral blood. Every receptor here comes from a woman aged 80 or over with acute or convalescent COVID-19.

The chain uses TRBV18 and TRBJ2-6; D ambiguous. V was clipped by 2 bases and J by 2 bases, with 10 bases between them. Looked up from germline, CDR1 is KGHSH and CDR2 is LQKENI. The CDR3 contains 16 residues. The CDR3 sequence is CASSPNYAPGANVLTF. Written as DNA, the CDR3 is TGTGCCAGCTCACCAAACTACGCTCCTGGGGCCAACGTCCTGACTTTC. Full variable domain (rest looked up from reference TRBV18 and TRBJ2-6): NAGVMQNPRHLVRRRGQEARLRCSPMKGHSHVYWYRQLPEEGLKFMVYLQKENIIDESGMPKERFSAEFPKEGPSILRIQQVVRGDSAAYFCASSPNYAPGANVLTFGAGSRLTVL.

The rearrangement uses TRBV28 and TRBJ2-7; 10 bases agree with TRBD1. J was trimmed by 2 bases and V by 5 bases; bases with no gene match: 6. Germline assignment: CDR1 MDHEN and CDR2 SYDVKM. This CDR3 is 15 amino acids long. CDR3 coding DNA: TGTGCCAGCAGTACAGCCGGGACAGGGGCCTACGAGCAGTACTTC. Protein sequence: CASSTAGTGAYEQYF.

The J gene is TRBJ2-1, the V gene TRBV6-2 or TRBV6-3; 7 positions agree with TRBD2. V shed 3 bases, J shed 4 bases, and the junction held 6 bases outside the gene matches. The CDR3 covers 15 residues. Per the germline V gene, CDR1 is MNHEY and CDR2 is SVGEGT. The CDR3 region has the DNA TGTGCCAGCAGTTATGGCCAGCGGGATTACAATGAGCAGTTCTTC. Translation gives CASSYGQRDYNEQFF.

The chain has TRBV7-3 and TRBJ2-5; D unresolved. CDR3 length equals 13 residues. Germline CDR1 SGHTA, CDR2 FQGTGA. With 5 bases removed from V and 0 bases from J, the gap between germline ends came to 7 bases. The CDR3 sequence is CASSLSYQETQYF. The CDR3, as DNA: TGTGCCAGCAGCCTTTCGTACCAAGAGACCCAGTACTTC.

This chain links TRBV30 with TRBJ1-5, with TRBD1 matching 7 bases. This CDR3 is built from 15 residues. CDR1 is GTSNPN and CDR2 is SVGIG in the germline V gene (reference sequence). V lost 2 bases to trimming and J lost 5 bases; unmatched junction nucleotides: 9. The CDR3 DNA reads TGTGCCTGGAGTCACAGGGGCCGAGTGGATCAGCCCCAGCATTTT. Translated, it gives CAWSHRGRVDQPQHF.

V is TRBV2 and J is TRBJ2-2; D unclear. The V end was cut by 3 bases, the J end by 0 bases, with 11 bases between. From germline, CDR1 is SNHLY and CDR2 FYNNEI. This CDR3 spans 16 amino acids. CDR3 in DNA: TGTGCCAGCAGTGATGTCAGGCCTACGAACACCGGGGAGCTGTTTTTT. Translated, it gives CASSDVRPTNTGELFF.

This clone showed up just a few times. This chain connects TRBV18 to TRBJ1-2, with D perhaps matching TRBD1 (5 bases). With 8 bases removed from V and 2 bases from J, the gap between germline ends came to 15 bases. Germline V gene sequence: CDR1 KGHSH, CDR2 LQKENI. This CDR3 contains 14 residues. The CDR3 sequence: CASVPSRGNYGYTF. The CDR3 bases are TGTGCCAGCGTCCCCTCAAGGGGAAACTATGGCTACACCTTC. The full variable domain, in which reference TRBV18 and TRBJ1-2 provide the parts outside the CDR3, is NAGVMQNPRHLVRRRGQEARLRCSPMKGHSHVYWYRQLPEEGLKFMVYLQKENIIDESGMPKERFSAEFPKEGPSILRIQQVVRGDSAAYFCASVPSRGNYGYTFGSGTRLTVV.

The J gene is TRBJ1-6, the V gene TRBV3-1 (or the pseudogene TRBV3-2), with 10 bases identical to TRBD1. The CDR3 is 17 residues long. The V and J ends lost 1 base and 10 bases, in that order; junction bases with no gene match: 10. Germline CDR1 LGHDT, CDR2 YNNKEL (reference sequence). CDR3 sequence reads: CASSQGLGQGVGSPLHF. CDR3 bases: TGTGCCAGCAGCCAAGGTCTTGGACAGGGGGTAGGGTCACCCCTCCACTTT.